This T cell receptor (beta chain) emerged from a study of shared clonotypes between healthy human individuals. Evenly divided among several immunoSEQ plates was the genomic DNA of each subset. Clones were sequenced by immunoSEQ multiplex PCR, and TCRdb holds only the in-frame ones, with some missing. Of 330,000 or so clones in the sample, roughly 70% were seen once. The CDR3 covers 16 residues. J lost 4 bases, V lost 5 bases, and 11 bases had no gene match. Per germline, CDR1 MGHDK and CDR2 SYGVNS. V and J are TRBV25-1 and TRBJ1-3, with 7 bases aligning to TRBD1. The specimen sequenced was memory CD4+ T cells sorted from blood. Documented subset: CD45RA-negative fraction. This TCR was recovered from a man aged 30-40 years in good health. Here the CDR3 reads CASSTFRGAYGNTIYF. DNA of the CDR3: TGTGCCAGCAGTACCTTCAGGGGGGCGTACGGAAACACCATATATTTT.